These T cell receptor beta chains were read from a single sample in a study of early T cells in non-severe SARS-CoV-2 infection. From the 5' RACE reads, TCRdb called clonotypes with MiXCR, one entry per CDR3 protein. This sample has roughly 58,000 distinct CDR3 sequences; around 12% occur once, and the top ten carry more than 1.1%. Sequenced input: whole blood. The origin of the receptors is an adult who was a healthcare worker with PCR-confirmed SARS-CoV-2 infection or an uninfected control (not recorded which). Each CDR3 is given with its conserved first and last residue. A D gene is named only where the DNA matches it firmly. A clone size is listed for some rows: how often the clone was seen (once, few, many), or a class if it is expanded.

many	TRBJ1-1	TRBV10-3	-	TGTGCCATCAGAGTTGGTTCGGGGACTGAAGCTTTCTTT	CAIRVGSGTEAFF
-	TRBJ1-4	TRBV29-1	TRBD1	TGCAGCGTGCCGACAGGGCCCACGGGGGAAAAACTGTTTTTT	CSVPTGPTGEKLFF
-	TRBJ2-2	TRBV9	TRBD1	TGTGCCAGCAGCGTAGGTCCCTCTGGGACAGGCCCGAACACCGGGGAGCTGTTTTTT	CASSVGPSGTGPNTGELFF
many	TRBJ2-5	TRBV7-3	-	TGTGCCAGCAGCTTATTTGGAGCCAGCCAAGAGACCCAGTACTTC	CASSLFGASQETQYF
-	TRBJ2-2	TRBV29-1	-	TGCAGCGTTGACTTTTGGAACACCGGGGAGCTGTTTTTT	CSVDFWNTGELFF
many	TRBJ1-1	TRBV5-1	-	TGCGCCAGCAGCGATGGGGGGACTGAAGCTTTCTTT	CASSDGGTEAFF
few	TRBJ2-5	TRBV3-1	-	TGTGCCAGCAGCCATCTGCGGGAGACCCAGTACTTC	CASSHLRETQYF
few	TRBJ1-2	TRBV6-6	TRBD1	TGTGCCAGCGGGACAGGGGATTATGGCTACACCTTC	CASGTGDYGYTF
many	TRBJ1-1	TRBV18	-	TGTGCCAGCTCACCGGGAACAGGGCGGAGCGGTGAAGCTTTCTTT	CASSPGTGRSGEAFF
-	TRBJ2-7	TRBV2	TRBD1	TGTGCCAGCAGTCCCGGGACAGGTACCTACGAGCAGTACTTC	CASSPGTGTYEQYF
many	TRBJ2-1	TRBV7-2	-	TGTGCCAGCGGCTACAATGAGCAGTTCTTC	CASGYNEQFF
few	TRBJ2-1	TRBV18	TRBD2	TGTGCCAGCTCACCAAGGGCTAGCGGGGAAATTTACAATGAGCAGTTCTTC	CASSPRASGEIYNEQFF
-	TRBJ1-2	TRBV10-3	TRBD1	TGTGCCATCACCGGACAGGTGAACTATGGCTACACCTTC	CAITGQVNYGYTF
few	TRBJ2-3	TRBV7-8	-	TGTGCCAGCAGCCGCCGGGACCGCGGGGATACGCAGTATTTT	CASSRRDRGDTQYF
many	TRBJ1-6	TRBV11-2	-	TGTGCCAGCAGCCAGGCTTGGAATTCACCCCTCCACTTT	CASSQAWNSPLHF
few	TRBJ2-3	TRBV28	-	TGTGCCAGCAGCCCCGGGACTTTCACAGATACGCAGTATTTT	CASSPGTFTDTQYF
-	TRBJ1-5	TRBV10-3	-	TGTGCCATCAGTGAGTCCGGGGGAAATCAGCCCCAGCATTTT	CAISESGGNQPQHF
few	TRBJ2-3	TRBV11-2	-	TGTGCCAGCAGCATGCACACAGATACGCAGTATTTT	CASSMHTDTQYF
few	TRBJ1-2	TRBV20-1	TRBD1	TGCAGTGCTAGGGACCTACAGGGGCCATATGGCTACACCTTC	CSARDLQGPYGYTF
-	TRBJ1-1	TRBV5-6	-	TGTGCCAGCAGCTTCGTGGGATTGAACACTGAAGCTTTCTTT	CASSFVGLNTEAFF
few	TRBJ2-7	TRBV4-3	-	TGCGCCAGCAGCCAAGATCTAACGGGACTCCTTCTCGAGCAGTACTTC	CASSQDLTGLLLEQYF
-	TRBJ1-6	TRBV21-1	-	TGTGCCAGCAAGTCCCTCTCCTATAATTCACCCCTCCACTTT	CASKSLSYNSPLHF
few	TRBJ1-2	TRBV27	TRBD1	TGTGCCAGCAGTTTAGTCACCGGGACAGGGATCAACTATGGCTACACCTTC	CASSLVTGTGINYGYTF
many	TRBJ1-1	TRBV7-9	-	TGTGCCAGCAGCTCCGACAGGTTGAACACTGAAGCTTTCTTT	CASSSDRLNTEAFF
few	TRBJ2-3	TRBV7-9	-	TGTGCCAGCAGCCCCGTTCAGAGGACCGATACGCAGTATTTT	CASSPVQRTDTQYF
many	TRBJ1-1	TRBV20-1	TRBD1	TGCAGTGCTAGGACAGGGCGCTATGGGAACACTGAAGCTTTCTTT	CSARTGRYGNTEAFF
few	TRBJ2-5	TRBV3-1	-	TGTGCCAGCAGCCAAGATCCACACAGTCAAGAGACCCAGTACTTC	CASSQDPHSQETQYF
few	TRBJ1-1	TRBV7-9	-	TGTGCCAGCAGCCGCCGACTGACCATGAACACTGAAGCTTTCTTT	CASSRRLTMNTEAFF
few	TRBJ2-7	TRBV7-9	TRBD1	TGTGCCAGCAGCCCCGGGACAGGGGGCCTCAACGAGCAGTACTTC	CASSPGTGGLNEQYF
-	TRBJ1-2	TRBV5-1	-	TGCGCCAGCAGCTTTGATCCGGGAGCTAACTATGGCTACACCTTC	CASSFDPGANYGYTF
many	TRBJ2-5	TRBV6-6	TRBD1	TGTGCCAGCAGACCAGGGACAGGGGCCGAGACCCAGTACTTC	CASRPGTGAETQYF
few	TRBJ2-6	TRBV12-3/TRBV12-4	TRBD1	TGTGCCAGCAGTCCGGGGGACAGGGGTTCTGGGACCAACGTCCTGACTTTC	CASSPGDRGSGTNVLTF
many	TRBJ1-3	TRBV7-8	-	TGTGCCAGCAGCGCTTGGGACCGGCGGGGGGGAAACACCATATATTTT	CASSAWDRRGGNTIYF
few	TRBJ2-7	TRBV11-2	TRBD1	TGTGCCAGCAGCTTGGGACAGCCCTCCTACGAGCAGTACTTC	CASSLGQPSYEQYF
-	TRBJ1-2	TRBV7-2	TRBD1	TGTGTCAGCAGCTCTCGCTCTCAGGGGGCGGATGGCTACACCTTC	CVSSSRSQGADGYTF
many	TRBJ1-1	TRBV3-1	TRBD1	TGTGCCAGCAGCCATGCGGGACAGGGGGCCCAAGCTTTCTTT	CASSHAGQGAQAFF
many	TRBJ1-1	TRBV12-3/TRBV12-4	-	TGTGCCAGCAGTCTCCGGGGGCCTGAAGCTTTCTTT	CASSLRGPEAFF
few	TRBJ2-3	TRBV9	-	TGTGCCAGCAGCGTAGTCGGCCAAGATACGCAGTATTTT	CASSVVGQDTQYF
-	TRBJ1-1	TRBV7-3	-	TGTGCCAGCAGCTTTCAGGGAAACACTGAAGCTTTCTTT	CASSFQGNTEAFF
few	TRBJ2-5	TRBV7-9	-	TGTGCCAGCAGCCCCACCCGCACGTCCACCCCGGAGACCCAGTACTTC	CASSPTRTSTPETQYF
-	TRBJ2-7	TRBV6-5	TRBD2	TGTGCCAGCAGTAAACGGGGGGAATCTCAGTACTTC	CASSKRGESQYF